This T cell receptor beta chain stems from a study of technical replicates of blood from a few donors listed by TCRdb under 2017. With regard to this clone: This receptor's antigen is unknown. No base quality information exists; no much larger clone differs at one position.

The library was obtained by the immunoSEQ multiplex PCR assay. The clones in this table, taken by TCRdb from immuneACCESS, are in-frame only. Not every clone is retained; where verified, under half of the shortfall comes from an unresolved V gene, and the cause of the rest is unknown. Counted in this sample were 100,000 or so clones; around 95% of them appeared once. The ten most abundant clones make up 0.2% to 0.25% of the sample. From its cysteine to its phenylalanine, the CDR3 spans 17 amino acids. Left in the record is the CDR3 DNA by itself, 51 bases read in frame from the first base. The chain is assembled from TRBV12-1 and TRBJ1-4; TRBD1 is the table's D call and was not checked against the DNA. TRBV12-1 is a pseudogene segment. Sequenced input: T cells isolated from PBMCs. The receptor comes from a human donor in good health. The DNA sequence is TGTGCCAGCAGCACGCATCGCCCGGACAGGGGTTTTGAAAAACTGTTTTTT. It codes for CASSTHRPDRGFEKLFF.